This T cell receptor beta chain was sequenced during a study of cytomegalovirus exposure and HLA in healthy donors (dated by TCRdb to between 2016 and 2019). About the study as a whole: According to a later analysis, the 120 or so validation repertoires were produced on the same platform as the roughly 700 repertoires of the first cohort. To predict cytomegalovirus infection status, the study brought together high-throughput TCR immunosequencing, statistical association of individual TCRs with disease status, and machine learning. Along with the approximately 650-subject first cohort, a separate validation cohort of approximately 110 different subjects was used. The study aimed to test whether cataloging public T cell receptors could reveal signatures of past pathogen exposure.

Libraries were constructed by the immunoSEQ multiplex PCR assay. In the authors' own workflow: A statistical classification framework was built for diagnosing cytomegalovirus status from the catalog of TCR beta chain sequences. In its TCRdb copy, this immuneACCESS table keeps in-frame sequences only and misses some clones. Where compared with another copy, unresolved V genes explain less than half of these, and the others have no known cause. V, J and clone size reflect that table, while D and trimming were determined from the DNA. The sample has 200,000 or so clones on record, about 79% of them singletons. Of the sample, roughly 12% falls within the top ten clones. The research as a whole found: The authors suggested that the approach could potentially be extended to other disease states and immunological phenotypes. The validation cohort had no HLA typing available for a later analysis, so co-occurrence within that cohort was assessed over all 130 or so repertoires. The study gave a list of 150 to 200 TCR beta chains associated with cytomegalovirus. Three of the identified cytomegalovirus-associated TCR beta chains were confirmed in vitro to be specific for cytomegalovirus antigens. The classifier was reported to diagnose cytomegalovirus status with high specificity and sensitivity in both the original cohort and the validation cohort. Most TCR sequences were observed very rarely across donors, whereas some public TCRs were present in many individuals. A later analysis found that TCRs clustered in the first cohort also tended to co-occur in the 110 or so validation repertoires, with more than 90% of cluster scores above 0.

The donors were included in the validation cohort of over a hundred subjects, a group kept apart from the roughly 670-subject first cohort. The CDR3 sequence holds 15 residues, the cysteine and phenylalanine included. Only the CDR3 DNA stays, 45 bases, in frame from base 1. V and J are trimmed by 5 bases and 9 bases, and the gene matches miss 13 bases of the junction. CDR1 and CDR2 are read off the germline V gene as SGHRS and YFSETQ. Regarding this clone: Its antigen is still unknown. It has no much larger one-base neighbor in the sample; base qualities were not kept.

The sequenced sample was PBMCs. The V and J segments used are TRBV5-1 and TRBJ2-1; 8 middle bases align to TRBD2. The receptor comes from a woman in her 30s in good health and CMV-seropositive. The CDR3 amino acid sequence is: CASREPGLVAAEQFF. The sequenced DNA: TGCGCCAGCAGGGAACCGGGACTAGTGGCAGCTGAGCAGTTCTTC.